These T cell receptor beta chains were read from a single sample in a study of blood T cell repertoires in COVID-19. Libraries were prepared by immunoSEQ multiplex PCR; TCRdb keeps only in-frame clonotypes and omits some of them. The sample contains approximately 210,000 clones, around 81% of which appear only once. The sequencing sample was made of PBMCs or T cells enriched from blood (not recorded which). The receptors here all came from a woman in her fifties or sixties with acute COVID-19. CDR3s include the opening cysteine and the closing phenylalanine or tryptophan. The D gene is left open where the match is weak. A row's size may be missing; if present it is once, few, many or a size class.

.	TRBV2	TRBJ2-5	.	TGTGCCAGCAGTGAAGCTGTCGGGGGTATGGAGACCCAGTACTTC	CASSEAVGGMETQYF
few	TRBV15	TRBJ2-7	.	TGTGCCACCAGTCCCAGAGGGGGAGGGTACGAGCAGTACTTC	CATSPRGGGYEQYF
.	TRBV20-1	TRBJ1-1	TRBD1	TGCAGGACAGGGATGAACACTGAAGCTTTCTTT	CRTGMNTEAFF
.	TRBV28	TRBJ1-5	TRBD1	TGTGCCAGCAGCAGGGGGCGAGGGTATCAGCCCCAGCATTTT	CASSRGRGYQPQHF
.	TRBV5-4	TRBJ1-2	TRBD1	TGTGCCAGCAGCTTTCCGGGACAGGGGGTCGGCTATGGCTACACCTTC	CASSFPGQGVGYGYTF
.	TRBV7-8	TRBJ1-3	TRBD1	TGTGCCAGCAGCACAGAACAGGGGTGGTCTGGAAACACCATATATTTT	CASSTEQGWSGNTIYF
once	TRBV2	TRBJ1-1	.	TGTGCCAGCACCAAAAATAACCCGACAGGCTTGAACACTGAAGCTTTCTTT	CASTKNNPTGLNTEAFF
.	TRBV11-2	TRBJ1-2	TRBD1	TGTGCCAGCAGTCCTCTGCCGGGACAGGGATTATATGGCTACACCTTC	CASSPLPGQGLYGYTF
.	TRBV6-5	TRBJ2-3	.	TGTGCCACTACCCGGCAGGGGTGGGATACGCAGTATTTT	CATTRQGWDTQYF
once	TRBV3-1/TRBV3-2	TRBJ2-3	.	TGTGCCAGCAGCCAAACCCCAATGGGCAGGGGAGGCACAGATACGCAGTATTTT	CASSQTPMGRGGTDTQYF
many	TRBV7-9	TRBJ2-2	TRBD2	TGTGCCAGCAGCAAAGGCCTAGCGGGAGAGAACACCGGGGAGCTGTTTTTT	CASSKGLAGENTGELFF
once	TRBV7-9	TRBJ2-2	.	TGTGCCAGCAGCCTGGGGCGCAGGGACACCGGGGAGCTGTTTTTT	CASSLGRRDTGELFF
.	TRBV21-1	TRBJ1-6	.	TGTGCCAGCAGCAAAAGAGGGACAGGCCGGGCAAAATCACCCCTCCACTTT	CASSKRGTGRAKSPLHF
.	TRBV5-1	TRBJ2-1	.	TGCGCCAGCAGCTTAACTAGCATCAATGAGCAGTTCTTC	CASSLTSINEQFF
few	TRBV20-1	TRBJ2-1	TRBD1	TGCAGTGCTAGTCACTCTAAAAACAGGGGGCTAATAAATGAGCAGTTCTTC	CSASHSKNRGLINEQFF
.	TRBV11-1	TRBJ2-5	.	TGTGCCAGCAGCTTAGCGCGTTGGACAGCTTACCAAGAGACCCAGTACTTC	CASSLARWTAYQETQYF
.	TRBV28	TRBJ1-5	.	TGTGCCAGCAAACTAGGGTCCCTTAATCAGCCCCAGCATTTT	CASKLGSLNQPQHF
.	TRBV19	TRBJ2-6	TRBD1	TGTGCCAGTCAAGCCGGGACAGGGGTATCTGGGGCCAACGTCCTGACTTTC	CASQAGTGVSGANVLTF
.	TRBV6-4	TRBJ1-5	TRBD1	TGTGCCAGCAGTGACTCGGGGACAGTTTCCCTCCCCCCGCCCCAGCATTTT	CASSDSGTVSLPPPQHF
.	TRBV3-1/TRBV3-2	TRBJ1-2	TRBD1	TGTGCCAGCAGCCCGACTGGACAGGGGTTCTATGGCTACACCTTC	CASSPTGQGFYGYTF
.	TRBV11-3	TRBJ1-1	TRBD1	TGTGCCAGCAGCTTAGGAACAGGGGTTATGAACACTGAAGCTTTCTTT	CASSLGTGVMNTEAFF
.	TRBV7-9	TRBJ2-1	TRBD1	TGTGCCATCCGACAGGGGGCGAGTAATGAGCAGTTCTTC	CAIRQGASNEQFF
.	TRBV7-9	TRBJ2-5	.	TGTGCCAGCAGCTTAATCAGAGCAGGGTCGGGAGAGACCCAGTACTTC	CASSLIRAGSGETQYF
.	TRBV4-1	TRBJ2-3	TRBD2	TGCGCCAGCAGCCAACCTCTAGCGGGGTCTAGTCTTACGCAGTATTTT	CASSQPLAGSSLTQYF
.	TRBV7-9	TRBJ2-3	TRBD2	TGTGCCAGCAGCCGACCCGGACTAGCGGGAGTGGGTAGCACAGATACGCAGTATTTT	CASSRPGLAGVGSTDTQYF
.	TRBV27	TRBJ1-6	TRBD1	TGTGCCAGCAGACTAGGGGGCTGGGATTCACCCCTCCACTTT	CASRLGGWDSPLHF
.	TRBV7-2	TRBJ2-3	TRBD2	TGTGCCTGCAACGAAGCGGGGGGAACGGGAGATACGCAGTATTTT	CACNEAGGTGDTQYF
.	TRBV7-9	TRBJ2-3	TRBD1	TGTGCCAGCAGCTCCAGCATGACAGGGGCAGGCACAGATACGCAGTATTTT	CASSSSMTGAGTDTQYF
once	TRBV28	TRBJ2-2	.	TGTGCCAGCAGTTTTCCCCGGTGGGGCGTCGGGGAGCTGTTTTTT	CASSFPRWGVGELFF
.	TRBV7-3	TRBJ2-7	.	TGTGCCAGCAGCTCTACAGGGACGGGCTATGAAAAGCAGTACTTC	CASSSTGTGYEKQYF
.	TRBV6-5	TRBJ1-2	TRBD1	TGTGCCAGCAGTTACCCGACAGGGGGCGACTATGGCTACACCTTC	CASSYPTGGDYGYTF
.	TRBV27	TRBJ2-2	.	TGTGCCAGCCGCCAGACAGCGAGCACCGGGGAGCTGTTTTTT	CASRQTASTGELFF
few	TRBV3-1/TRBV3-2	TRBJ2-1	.	TGTGCCAGCAGCCAAGAGGGGGCTCTCTCCCCGAAGCAGTTCTTC	CASSQEGALSPKQFF
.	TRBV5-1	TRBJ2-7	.	TGCGCCAGCAGCTTGTCGGGGGGCCCAACCTACGAGCAGTACTTC	CASSLSGGPTYEQYF
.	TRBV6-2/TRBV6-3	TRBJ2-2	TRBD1	TGTGCCAGCAGCCGTTACCCCTGGACAGGTCGAAACACCGGGGAGCTGTTTTTT	CASSRYPWTGRNTGELFF
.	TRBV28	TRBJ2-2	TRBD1	TGTGCCAGCAGTACGACAGGGGGCGGATTCACCGGGGAGCTGTTTTTT	CASSTTGGGFTGELFF